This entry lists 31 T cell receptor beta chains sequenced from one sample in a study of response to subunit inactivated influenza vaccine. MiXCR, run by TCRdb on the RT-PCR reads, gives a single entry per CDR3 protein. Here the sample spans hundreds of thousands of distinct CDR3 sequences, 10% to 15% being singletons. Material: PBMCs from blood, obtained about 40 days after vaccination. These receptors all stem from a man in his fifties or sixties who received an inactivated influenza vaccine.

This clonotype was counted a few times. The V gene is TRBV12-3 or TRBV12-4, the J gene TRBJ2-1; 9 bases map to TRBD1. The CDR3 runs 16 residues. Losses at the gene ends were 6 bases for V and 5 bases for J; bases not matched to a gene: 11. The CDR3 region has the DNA TGTGCCAGCAGACCTGAGGGACAGGGATACCACAATGAGCAGTTCTTC. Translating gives CASRPEGQGYHNEQFF.

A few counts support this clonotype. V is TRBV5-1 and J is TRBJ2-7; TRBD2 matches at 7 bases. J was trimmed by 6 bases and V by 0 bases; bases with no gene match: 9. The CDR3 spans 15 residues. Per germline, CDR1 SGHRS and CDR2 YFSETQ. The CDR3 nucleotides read TGCGCCAGCAGCTTGGTTGGGGGAGGGCCATCCGAGCAGTACTTC. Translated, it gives CASSLVGGGPSEQYF.

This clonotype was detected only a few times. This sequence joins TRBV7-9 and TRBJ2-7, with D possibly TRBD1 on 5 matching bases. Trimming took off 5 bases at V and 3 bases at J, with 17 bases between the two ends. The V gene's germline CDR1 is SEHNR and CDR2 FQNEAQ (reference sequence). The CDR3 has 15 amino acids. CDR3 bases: TGTGCCAGCAGCCCCTCCGTTGGACAATACTACGAGCAGTACTTC. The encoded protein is CASSPSVGQYYEQYF.

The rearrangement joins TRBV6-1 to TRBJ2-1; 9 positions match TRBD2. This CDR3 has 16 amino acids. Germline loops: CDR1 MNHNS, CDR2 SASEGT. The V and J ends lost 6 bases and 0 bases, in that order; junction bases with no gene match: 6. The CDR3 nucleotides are TGTGCCAGCAGGGACGGACTAGCGAGCTCCTACAATGAGCAGTTCTTC. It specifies CASRDGLASSYNEQFF.

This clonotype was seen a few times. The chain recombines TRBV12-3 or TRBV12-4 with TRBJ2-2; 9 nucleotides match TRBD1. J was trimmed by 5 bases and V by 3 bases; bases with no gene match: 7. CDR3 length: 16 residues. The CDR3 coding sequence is TGTGCCAGCAGTTTGGGCCTGGGACAGGGAACCGGGGAGCTGTTTTTT. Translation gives CASSLGLGQGTGELFF.

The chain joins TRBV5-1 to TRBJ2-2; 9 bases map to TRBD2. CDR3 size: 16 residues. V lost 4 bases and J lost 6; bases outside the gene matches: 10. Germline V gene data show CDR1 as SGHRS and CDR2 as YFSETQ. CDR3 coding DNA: TGCGCCAGCAGCCGTTTCGCCCTAGCGGGGTCCGGGGAGCTGTTTTTT. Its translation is CASSRFALAGSGELFF.

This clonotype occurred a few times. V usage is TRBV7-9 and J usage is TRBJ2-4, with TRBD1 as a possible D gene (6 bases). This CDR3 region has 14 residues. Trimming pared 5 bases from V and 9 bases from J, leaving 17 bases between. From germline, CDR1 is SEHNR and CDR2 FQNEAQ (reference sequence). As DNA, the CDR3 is TGTGCCAGCAGCAAACAGGGCCGGTTTGGCATTCAGTACTTC. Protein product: CASSKQGRFGIQYF.

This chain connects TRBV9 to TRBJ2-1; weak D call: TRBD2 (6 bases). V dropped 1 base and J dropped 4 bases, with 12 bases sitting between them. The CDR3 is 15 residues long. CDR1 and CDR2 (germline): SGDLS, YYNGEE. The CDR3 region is CASSVRGTEYNEQFF. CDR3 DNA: TGTGCCAGCAGCGTACGGGGGACTGAATACAATGAGCAGTTCTTC.

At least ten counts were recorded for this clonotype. In DNA form, the CDR3 reads TGCAGTGCTAGAGTTTTAGCGGGAGGGTTCTCCTACGAGCAGTACTTC. This gives the protein CSARVLAGGFSYEQYF. J is TRBJ2-7 and V is TRBV20-1; 11 nucleotides match TRBD2. The CDR3 covers 16 residues. With V trimmed by 1 base and J by 0 bases, 5 bases remained unmatched. CDR1 and CDR2 (germline): DFQATT, SNEGSKA (reference sequence).

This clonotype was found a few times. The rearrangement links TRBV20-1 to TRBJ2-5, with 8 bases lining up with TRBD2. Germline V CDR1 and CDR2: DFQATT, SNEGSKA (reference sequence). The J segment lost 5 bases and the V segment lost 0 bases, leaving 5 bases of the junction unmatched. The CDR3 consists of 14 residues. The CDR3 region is CSARDGRAKETQYF. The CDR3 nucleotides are TGCAGTGCTAGAGACGGGAGGGCAAAGGAGACCCAGTACTTC.

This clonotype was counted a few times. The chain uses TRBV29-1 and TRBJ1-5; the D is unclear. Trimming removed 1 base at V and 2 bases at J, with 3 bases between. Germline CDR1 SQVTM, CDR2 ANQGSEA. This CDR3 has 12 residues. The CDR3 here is CSVEGGNQPQHF. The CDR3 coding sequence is TGCAGCGTTGAAGGTGGCAATCAGCCCCAGCATTTT.

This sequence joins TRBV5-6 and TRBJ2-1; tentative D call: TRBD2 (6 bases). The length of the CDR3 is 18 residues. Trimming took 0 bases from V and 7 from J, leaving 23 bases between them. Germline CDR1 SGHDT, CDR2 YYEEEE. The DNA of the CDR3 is TGTGCCAGCAGCTTGGGCCCGGGACTTCTAGATAATATGAATGAGCAGTTCTTC. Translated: CASSLGPGLLDNMNEQFF.

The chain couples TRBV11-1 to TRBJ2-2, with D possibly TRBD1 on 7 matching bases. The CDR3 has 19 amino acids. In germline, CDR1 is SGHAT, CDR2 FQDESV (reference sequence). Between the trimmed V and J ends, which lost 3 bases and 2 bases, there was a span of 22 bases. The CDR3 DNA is TGTGCCAGCAGCTTCCCGACTGGAGGGGGCGCAGGCAACACCGGGGAGCTGTTTTTT. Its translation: CASSFPTGGGAGNTGELFF.

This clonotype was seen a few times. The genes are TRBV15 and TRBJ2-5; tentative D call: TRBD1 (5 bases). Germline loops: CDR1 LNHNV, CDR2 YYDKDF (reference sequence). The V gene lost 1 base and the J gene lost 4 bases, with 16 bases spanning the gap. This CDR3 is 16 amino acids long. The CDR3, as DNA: TGTGCCACCAGCAGAGTTAAGGCAGGGCCGGCAGAGACCCAGTACTTC. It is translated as CATSRVKAGPAETQYF.

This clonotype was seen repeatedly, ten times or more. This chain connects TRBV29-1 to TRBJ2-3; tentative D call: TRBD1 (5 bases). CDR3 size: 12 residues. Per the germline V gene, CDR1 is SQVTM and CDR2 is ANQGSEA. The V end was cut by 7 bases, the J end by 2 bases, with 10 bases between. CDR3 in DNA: TGCAGCGGTCGGACAAACACAGATACGCAGTATTTT. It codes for CSGRTNTDTQYF.

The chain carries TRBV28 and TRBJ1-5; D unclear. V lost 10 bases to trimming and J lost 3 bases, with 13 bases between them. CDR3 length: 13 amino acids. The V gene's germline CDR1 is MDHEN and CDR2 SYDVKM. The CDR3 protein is CATHPENNQPQHF. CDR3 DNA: TGTGCCACCCACCCCGAGAACAATCAGCCCCAGCATTTT.

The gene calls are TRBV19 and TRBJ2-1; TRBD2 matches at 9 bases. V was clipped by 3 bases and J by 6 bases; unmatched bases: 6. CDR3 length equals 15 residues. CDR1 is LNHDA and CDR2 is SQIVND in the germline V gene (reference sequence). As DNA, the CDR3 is TGTGCCAGTAGTATGTTAGCGGGAGTTTCCAATGAGCAGTTCTTC. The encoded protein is CASSMLAGVSNEQFF.

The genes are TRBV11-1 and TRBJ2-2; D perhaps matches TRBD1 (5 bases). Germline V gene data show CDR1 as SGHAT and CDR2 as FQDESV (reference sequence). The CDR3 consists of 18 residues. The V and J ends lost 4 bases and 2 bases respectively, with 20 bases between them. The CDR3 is CASSSDQQTVTNTGELFF. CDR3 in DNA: TGTGCCAGCAGCTCCGACCAGCAGACAGTCACCAACACCGGGGAGCTGTTTTTT.

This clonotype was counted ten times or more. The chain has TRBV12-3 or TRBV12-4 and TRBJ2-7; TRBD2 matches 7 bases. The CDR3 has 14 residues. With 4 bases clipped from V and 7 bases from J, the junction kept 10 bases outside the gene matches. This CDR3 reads CASSYGGSGLEQYF. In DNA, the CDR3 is TGTGCCAGCAGTTATGGCGGGAGTGGGTTGGAGCAGTACTTC.

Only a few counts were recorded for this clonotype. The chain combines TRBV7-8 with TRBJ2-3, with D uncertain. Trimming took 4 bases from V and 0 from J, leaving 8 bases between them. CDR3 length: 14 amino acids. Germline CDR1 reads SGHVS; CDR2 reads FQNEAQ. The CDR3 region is CASSSRSSTDTQYF. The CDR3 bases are TGTGCCAGCAGCTCAAGGTCTAGCACAGATACGCAGTATTTT.

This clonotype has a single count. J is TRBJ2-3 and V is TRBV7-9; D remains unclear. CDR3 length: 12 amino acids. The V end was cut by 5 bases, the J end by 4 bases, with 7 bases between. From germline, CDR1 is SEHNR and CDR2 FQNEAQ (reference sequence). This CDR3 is CASSRRADTQYF. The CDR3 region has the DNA TGTGCCAGCAGCAGACGGGCAGATACGCAGTATTTT.

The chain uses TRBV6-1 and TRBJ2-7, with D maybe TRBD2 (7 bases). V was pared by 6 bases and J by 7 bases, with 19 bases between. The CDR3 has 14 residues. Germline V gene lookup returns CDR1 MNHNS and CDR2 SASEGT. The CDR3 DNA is TGTGCCAGCAGCGCGGGGGCGACTGGTCAAGAGCAGTACTTC. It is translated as CASSAGATGQEQYF.

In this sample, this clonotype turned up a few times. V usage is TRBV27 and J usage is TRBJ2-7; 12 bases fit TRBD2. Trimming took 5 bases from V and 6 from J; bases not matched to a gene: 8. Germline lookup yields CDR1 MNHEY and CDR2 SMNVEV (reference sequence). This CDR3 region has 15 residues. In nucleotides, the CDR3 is TGTGCCAGCAGTGCCACTAGCGGGAGGTACTCCGAGCAGTACTTC. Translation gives CASSATSGRYSEQYF.

CDR3 sequence reads: CSARVVASHPYNEQFF. In DNA, the CDR3 is TGCAGTGCTAGAGTGGTAGCCTCTCACCCCTACAATGAGCAGTTCTTC. The rearrangement joins TRBV20-1 to TRBJ2-1; D is uncertain. Germline V gene sequence: CDR1 DFQATT, CDR2 SNEGSKA (reference sequence). The CDR3 is made up of 16 amino acids. V gave up 1 base and J gave up 2 bases, with 15 bases separating them.

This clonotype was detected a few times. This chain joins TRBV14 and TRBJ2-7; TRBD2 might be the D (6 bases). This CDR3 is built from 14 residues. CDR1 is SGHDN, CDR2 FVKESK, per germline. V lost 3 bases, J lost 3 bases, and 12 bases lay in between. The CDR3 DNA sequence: TGTGCCAGCAGCCAGTGGAGGGGTCGCTACGAGCAGTACTTC. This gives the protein CASSQWRGRYEQYF.

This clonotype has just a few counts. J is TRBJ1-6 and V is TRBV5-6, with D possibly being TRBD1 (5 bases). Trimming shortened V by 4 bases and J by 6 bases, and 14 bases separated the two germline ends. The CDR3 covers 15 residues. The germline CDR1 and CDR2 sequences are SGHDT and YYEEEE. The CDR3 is CASSPWGRVNSPLHF. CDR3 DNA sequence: TGTGCCAGCAGCCCCTGGGGCAGGGTTAATTCACCCCTCCACTTT.

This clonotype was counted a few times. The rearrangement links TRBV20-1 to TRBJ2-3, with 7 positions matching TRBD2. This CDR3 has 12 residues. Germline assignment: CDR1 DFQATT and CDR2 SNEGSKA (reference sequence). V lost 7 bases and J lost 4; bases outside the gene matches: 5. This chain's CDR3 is CSEEGRADTQYF. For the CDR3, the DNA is TGCAGTGAGGAGGGGAGGGCAGATACGCAGTATTTT.

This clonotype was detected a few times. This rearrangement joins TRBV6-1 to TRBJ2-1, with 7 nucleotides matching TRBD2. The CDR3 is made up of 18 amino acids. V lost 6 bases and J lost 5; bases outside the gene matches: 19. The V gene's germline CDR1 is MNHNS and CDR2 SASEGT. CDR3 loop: CASSRLRLDGRKDNEQFF. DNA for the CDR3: TGTGCCAGCAGCCGCCTCCGCCTTGACGGGAGGAAGGACAATGAGCAGTTCTTC.

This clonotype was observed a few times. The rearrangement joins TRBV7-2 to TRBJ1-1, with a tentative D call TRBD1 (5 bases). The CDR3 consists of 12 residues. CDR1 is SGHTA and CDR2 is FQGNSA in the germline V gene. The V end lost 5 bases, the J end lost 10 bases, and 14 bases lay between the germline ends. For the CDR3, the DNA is TGTGCCAGCAGCCGATTCTCCGGGGCAGCTTTCTTT. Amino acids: CASSRFSGAAFF.

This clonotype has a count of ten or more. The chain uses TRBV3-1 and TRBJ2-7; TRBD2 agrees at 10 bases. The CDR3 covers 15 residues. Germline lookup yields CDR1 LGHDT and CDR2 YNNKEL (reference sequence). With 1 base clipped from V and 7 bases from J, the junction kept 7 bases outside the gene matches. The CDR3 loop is CASSQVLAGVKEQYF. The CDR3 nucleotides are TGTGCCAGCAGCCAAGTGCTAGCGGGAGTAAAGGAGCAGTACTTC.

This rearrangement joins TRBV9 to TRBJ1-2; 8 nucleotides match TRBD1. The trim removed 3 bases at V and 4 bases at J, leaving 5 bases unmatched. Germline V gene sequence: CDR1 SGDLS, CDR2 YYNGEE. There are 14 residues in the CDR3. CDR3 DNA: TGTGCCAGCAGCGCCGGGACAGGTCCCTATGGCTACACCTTC. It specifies CASSAGTGPYGYTF.